This T cell receptor (beta chain) was recovered during a study of beta chain features in type 1 diabetes. CDR3 length equals 14 residues. Germline V gene lookup returns CDR1 SGHDT and CDR2 YYEEEE. Trimming cost V 3 bases and J 5 bases, with 11 bases left between them. Expressed TCRB transcripts were sequenced because the entire RNA isolate underwent reverse transcription. TCRdb's table, derived via immunoSEQ multiplex PCR, lists solely in-frame clones and lacks some. The sample lists 140,000 or so clones; about a tenth were seen once. The study's findings and limits: Type 1 diabetes patients had TCRB CDR3s that were shorter (moderately but significantly so) in all four CD4+ subsets.

Of note for this clone: The antigen remains undetermined.

The receptor was derived from a man younger than 35 in good health. The chain uses TRBV5-6 and TRBJ1-4, with a tentative D call TRBD1 (5 bases). Sequenced sample: central memory CD4+ T cells from blood. CDR3 DNA sequence: TGTGCCAGCAGCTACGGACATGAGAATGAAAAACTGTTTTTT. It encodes CASSYGHENEKLFF.